This entry is about one T cell receptor beta chain. With random hexamers, 0.5 to 1 ug RNA was reverse transcribed. TCRdb called the immunoSEQ multiplex PCR reads again in MiXCR, with one record for every CDR3 protein. The sample lists 100,000 to 150,000 distinct CDR3 sequences, around 94% occurring once. This sample is part of a study of CD8 T cells in Susac syndrome. Germline assignment: CDR1 SGHDT and CDR2 YYEEEE. The CDR3 has 14 residues. V lost 4 bases, J lost 10 bases, and 17 bases lay in between. This TCR was sampled from a human donor in good health. The specimen sequenced was CD4+ T cells from PBMCs. This chain links TRBV5-6 with TRBJ1-4; a weak D match, TRBD1 (5 bases). The CDR3 loop reads CASSDSGGLGKLFF. The CDR3 region has the DNA TGTGCCAGCAGCGACTCTGGGGGATTGGGAAAACTGTTTTTT.